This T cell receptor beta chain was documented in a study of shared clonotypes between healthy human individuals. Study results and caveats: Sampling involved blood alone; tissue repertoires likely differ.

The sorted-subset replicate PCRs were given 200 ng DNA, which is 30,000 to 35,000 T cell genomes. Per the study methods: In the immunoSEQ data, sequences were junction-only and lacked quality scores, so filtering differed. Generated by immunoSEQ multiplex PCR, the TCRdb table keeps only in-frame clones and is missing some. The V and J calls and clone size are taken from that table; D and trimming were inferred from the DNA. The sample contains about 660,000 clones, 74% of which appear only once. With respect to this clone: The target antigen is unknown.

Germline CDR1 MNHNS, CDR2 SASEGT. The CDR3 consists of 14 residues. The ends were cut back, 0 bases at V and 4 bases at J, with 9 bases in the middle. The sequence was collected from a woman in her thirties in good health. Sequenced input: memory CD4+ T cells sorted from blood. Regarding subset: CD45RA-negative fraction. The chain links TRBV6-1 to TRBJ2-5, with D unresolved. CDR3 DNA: TGTGCCAGCAGTGAAGCGCTGTGGGTAGAGACCCAGTACTTC. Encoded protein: CASSEALWVETQYF.